These T cell receptor beta chains were read from a single sample in a study of regulatory T cells in long-lasting Graves disease. TCRdb reanalysed the multiplex PCR reads using MiXCR and keeps one entry per CDR3 protein. The data hold 400,000 to 500,000 distinct CDR3 sequences, with 14% observed a single time. Separately, the same data were catalogued under a study of T cells in Graves' hyperthyroidism and ophthalmopathy.

The input for sequencing was peripheral blood mononuclear cells (PBMCs), taken at new diagnosis, from a patient treated with antithyroid drugs. The receptors derive from a woman between 50 and 59 years old with Graves disease. The CDR3 runs from the conserved cysteine through the conserved F or W. D genes are given only for firm matches. Clone size is shown for a subset of rows, as once, few, many or a class of expanded clone.

CDR3 DNA: TGCGCCAGCAGCACAAATCCTAGCGGCCCCTACGAGCAGTACTTC; CDR3 protein: CASSTNPSGPYEQYF; clone size: few; J gene: TRBJ2-7; V gene: TRBV4-1; D gene: TRBD2
CDR3 DNA: TGTGCCAGCAGCGTAGGGTCGGGAGCTAACTATGGCTACACCTTC; CDR3 protein: CASSVGSGANYGYTF; clone size: NA; J gene: TRBJ1-2; V gene: TRBV9; D gene: NA
CDR3 DNA: TGTGCCAGCAGCCCCACCACTACACAAGAGACCCAGTACTTC; CDR3 protein: CASSPTTTQETQYF; clone size: many; J gene: TRBJ2-5; V gene: TRBV5-6; D gene: NA
CDR3 DNA: TGTGCCAGCAGTGAAGACTACTACAATGAGCAGTTCTTC; CDR3 protein: CASSEDYYNEQFF; clone size: many; J gene: TRBJ2-1; V gene: TRBV6-1; D gene: NA
CDR3 DNA: TGTGCCAGCAGTCCTGGGACAGGGGGATGGGATGAGCAGTTCTTC; CDR3 protein: CASSPGTGGWDEQFF; clone size: many; J gene: TRBJ2-1; V gene: TRBV12-3/TRBV12-4; D gene: TRBD1
CDR3 DNA: TGTGCTAGTGGTTTGGTACTTGGTCAGGGGAACACTGAAGCTTTCTTT; CDR3 protein: CASGLVLGQGNTEAFF; clone size: many; J gene: TRBJ1-1; V gene: TRBV12-5; D gene: NA
CDR3 DNA: TGCGCCAGCAGCTTGGTGGGACTAGCGGGTTCCAATGAGCAGTTCTTC; CDR3 protein: CASSLVGLAGSNEQFF; clone size: many; J gene: TRBJ2-1; V gene: TRBV5-1; D gene: TRBD2
CDR3 DNA: TGTGCCAGCTCACTTTTCCGGGACAGGGTTCACAATGAGCAGTTCTTC; CDR3 protein: CASSLFRDRVHNEQFF; clone size: NA; J gene: TRBJ2-1; V gene: TRBV18; D gene: TRBD1
CDR3 DNA: TGTGCCAGCAGCTTGGATGGCTTCACGGCCGCGAACTATGGCTACACCTTC; CDR3 protein: CASSLDGFTAANYGYTF; clone size: many; J gene: TRBJ1-2; V gene: TRBV5-5; D gene: NA
CDR3 DNA: TGCAGCGTTAAATACGGACAGGGGGAATACGAGCAGTACTTC; CDR3 protein: CSVKYGQGEYEQYF; clone size: few; J gene: TRBJ2-7; V gene: TRBV29-1; D gene: TRBD1
CDR3 DNA: TGTGCCAGCTCACCTGCCGGGACGGAGACCCAGTACTTC; CDR3 protein: CASSPAGTETQYF; clone size: NA; J gene: TRBJ2-5; V gene: TRBV18; D gene: NA
CDR3 DNA: TGTGCCTGGAGTTTGGGGATTGACTACCGGACATTCCGAGGGGAGAGGCCACAAGCCTACGAGCAGTACTTC; CDR3 protein: CAWSLGIDYRTFRGERPQAYEQYF; clone size: NA; J gene: TRBJ2-7; V gene: TRBV19; D gene: NA
CDR3 DNA: TGTGCCAGCAGCAACTTATACGAGCAGTACTTC; CDR3 protein: CASSNLYEQYF; clone size: few; J gene: TRBJ2-7; V gene: TRBV3-1; D gene: NA
CDR3 DNA: TGTGCCAGCAGCTTAGCGTTTGGGAATGAGCAGTTCTTC; CDR3 protein: CASSLAFGNEQFF; clone size: many; J gene: TRBJ2-1; V gene: TRBV7-2; D gene: NA
CDR3 DNA: TGCGCCAGCAGCCTCTGGACTAGCGGGAAAGCAGATACGCAGTATTTT; CDR3 protein: CASSLWTSGKADTQYF; clone size: few; J gene: TRBJ2-3; V gene: TRBV4-1; D gene: TRBD2
CDR3 DNA: TGTGCCAGCAGCCAAGAGGCTTTTAGCGGGAGAATGCCCGGGGAGCTGTTTTTT; CDR3 protein: CASSQEAFSGRMPGELFF; clone size: many; J gene: TRBJ2-2; V gene: TRBV3-1; D gene: TRBD2
CDR3 DNA: TGTGCCAGCAGCACCACCGCGGTAGATACGCAGTATTTT; CDR3 protein: CASSTTAVDTQYF; clone size: NA; J gene: TRBJ2-3; V gene: TRBV7-8; D gene: NA
CDR3 DNA: TGTGCCAGCAGTGCGGATCAAAATCGCGAGCAGTACTTC; CDR3 protein: CASSADQNREQYF; clone size: many; J gene: TRBJ2-7; V gene: TRBV2; D gene: NA
CDR3 DNA: TGTGCCTGGAATTCGGGACAGGGGAATCGGCCCCAGCATTTT; CDR3 protein: CAWNSGQGNRPQHF; clone size: few; J gene: TRBJ1-5; V gene: TRBV30; D gene: TRBD1
CDR3 DNA: TGTGCCAGCAGCCCCTTGGGCACTTCCTACGAGCAGTACTTC; CDR3 protein: CASSPLGTSYEQYF; clone size: many; J gene: TRBJ2-7; V gene: TRBV9; D gene: NA
CDR3 DNA: TGTGCCAGCAGCCTCGGACAGGGTTGGAGCACCGGGGAGCTGTTTTTT; CDR3 protein: CASSLGQGWSTGELFF; clone size: NA; J gene: TRBJ2-2; V gene: TRBV7-3; D gene: TRBD1
CDR3 DNA: TGTGCCAGCAGCTTCCGCGGGGGGGGCACCTACAATGAGCAGTTCTTC; CDR3 protein: CASSFRGGGTYNEQFF; clone size: NA; J gene: TRBJ2-1; V gene: TRBV7-2; D gene: TRBD2